A selection of T cell receptor beta chains follows, all from one sample in a study of T cells in Graves' hyperthyroidism and ophthalmopathy. TCRdb recomputed calls from the multiplex PCR reads with MiXCR, one row per CDR3 protein. Altogether 550,000 to 600,000 distinct CDR3 sequences are present, approximately 15% being singletons, with the ten largest covering 7% to 9%. The sample was blood. The receptors here all came from a woman aged 18-29 years with Graves' ophthalmopathy. CDR3s include the opening cysteine and the closing phenylalanine or tryptophan. Each record gives: J gene, D gene, clone size, V gene, CDR3 length, CDR3 protein, CDR3 DNA. A D gene is named only where the DNA matches it firmly. Clone sizes are given selectively: once, few, many, or a class where the clone is expanded.

TRBJ2-2 | . | . | TRBV6-1 | 15 | CASNTDGANTGELFF | TGTGCCAGCAATACTGACGGTGCGAACACCGGGGAGCTGTTTTTT
TRBJ2-1 | TRBD2 | . | TRBV4-1 | 16 | CASSLATSGSYNEQFF | TGCGCCAGCAGCCTTGCGACTAGCGGTTCCTACAATGAGCAGTTCTTC
TRBJ1-1 | . | many | TRBV11-3 | 14 | CASSLPGLNTEAFF | TGTGCCAGCAGCTTACCGGGTCTGAACACTGAAGCTTTCTTT
TRBJ2-2 | . | . | TRBV15 | 14 | CATSRGDHPGELFF | TGTGCCACCAGCAGAGGGGACCACCCCGGGGAGCTGTTTTTT
TRBJ2-1 | . | many | TRBV28 | 15 | CASRPYGSSYNEQFF | TGTGCCAGCCGGCCGTACGGGAGCTCCTACAATGAGCAGTTCTTC
TRBJ1-6 | TRBD1 | . | TRBV27 | 19 | CASSLIPSRDSTYNSPLHF | TGTGCCAGCAGTTTAATCCCCTCTCGGGACAGCACCTATAATTCACCCCTCCACTTT
TRBJ1-1 | . | many | TRBV10-3 | 15 | CAISEAGVLNTEAFF | TGTGCCATCAGTGAGGCAGGGGTACTTAACACTGAAGCTTTCTTT
TRBJ2-1 | TRBD2 | . | TRBV9 | 16 | CASSVGLAGAGNEQFF | TGTGCCAGCAGCGTAGGACTAGCGGGAGCGGGCAATGAGCAGTTCTTC
TRBJ2-5 | . | . | TRBV7-2 | 15 | CASSPTTAGQETQYF | TGTGCCAGCAGCCCAACCACGGCGGGACAAGAGACCCAGTACTTC
TRBJ1-2 | . | . | TRBV2 | 13 | CASSEGGQYGYTF | TGTGCCAGCAGTGAGGGGGGGCAGTATGGCTACACCTTC
TRBJ1-5 | . | many | TRBV6-1 | 13 | CASGGGKHQPQHF | TGTGCCAGTGGAGGGGGGAAACATCAGCCCCAGCATTTT
TRBJ1-1 | TRBD1 | many | TRBV28 | 13 | CASSLRGPTEAFF | TGTGCCAGCAGTTTAAGGGGGCCCACTGAAGCTTTCTTT
TRBJ2-5 | . | many | TRBV6-1 | 12 | CASSTPRETQYF | TGTGCCAGCAGTACCCCCCGCGAGACCCAGTACTTC
TRBJ2-2 | TRBD1 | . | TRBV27 | 16 | CASSLSRQGLTGELFF | TGTGCCAGCAGTTTATCTCGACAGGGGTTGACCGGGGAGCTGTTTTTT
TRBJ1-1 | . | few | TRBV4-1 | 12 | CASSQVRGRAFF | TGCGCCAGCAGCCAAGTGAGGGGGAGAGCTTTCTTT
TRBJ1-4 | TRBD1 | . | TRBV14 | 15 | CASSHRTGQNEKLFF | TGTGCCAGCAGCCACAGGACAGGGCAGAATGAAAAACTGTTTTTT
TRBJ2-1 | . | few | TRBV24-1 | 12 | CATSDRKYEQFF | TGTGCCACCAGTGACAGAAAGTATGAGCAGTTCTTC
TRBJ2-1 | . | . | TRBV19 | 17 | CASSIDKPAGPLDEQFF | TGTGCCAGTAGTATAGATAAGCCGGCAGGCCCCCTTGATGAGCAGTTCTTC
TRBJ1-5 | . | few | TRBV10-3 | 13 | CAIRRDGNQPQHF | TGTGCCATCAGGAGGGATGGCAATCAGCCCCAGCATTTT
TRBJ2-1 | . | . | TRBV9 | 15 | CASSVGLTFYNEQFF | TGTGCCAGCAGCGTAGGACTAACGTTTTACAATGAGCAGTTCTTC
TRBJ2-2 | TRBD1 | many | TRBV24-1 | 15 | CATSNRDRYTGELFF | TGTGCCACCAGCAACCGGGACAGATACACCGGGGAGCTGTTTTTT
TRBJ1-2 | . | many | TRBV7-2 | 14 | CASSLGGHVYGYTF | TGTGCCAGCAGCTTAGGCGGACACGTTTATGGCTACACCTTC
TRBJ1-1 | . | many | TRBV6-1 | 15 | CASRSLGHENTEAFF | TGTGCCAGCAGGTCGCTAGGGCACGAGAACACTGAAGCTTTCTTT
TRBJ1-3 | . | few | TRBV7-9 | 15 | CASSLGGAQGNTIYF | TGTGCCAGCAGCTTAGGTGGGGCGCAAGGAAACACCATATATTTT
TRBJ1-1 | . | many | TRBV10-3 | 16 | CAISESDGGGVAEAFF | TGTGCCATCAGTGAGTCGGACGGGGGGGGCGTAGCTGAAGCTTTCTTT
TRBJ2-7 | . | many | TRBV7-8 | 13 | CASSILQPNEQYF | TGTGCCAGCAGCATACTTCAGCCTAACGAGCAGTACTTC
TRBJ2-6 | . | many | TRBV12-3/TRBV12-4 | 15 | CASSQPNSGANVLTF | TGTGCCAGCAGCCAACCTAACTCTGGGGCCAACGTCCTGACTTTC
TRBJ2-4 | . | many | TRBV12-3/TRBV12-4 | 18 | CASSPGALQLLAKNIQYF | TGTGCCAGCAGCCCCGGGGCACTACAGTTGCTAGCCAAAAACATTCAGTACTTC
TRBJ1-2 | . | many | TRBV7-2 | 16 | CASSLVAGASNYGYTF | TGTGCCAGCAGCTTAGTAGCAGGGGCCTCTAACTATGGCTACACCTTC
TRBJ1-1 | . | many | TRBV18 | 13 | CASSPGVDTEAFF | TGTGCCAGCTCACCCGGGGTTGACACTGAAGCTTTCTTT
TRBJ2-2 | . | few | TRBV9 | 15 | CASRAGTKRSGELFF | TGTGCCAGCAGAGCCGGGACCAAGAGGAGCGGGGAGCTGTTTTTT
TRBJ2-7 | . | many | TRBV6-2/TRBV6-3 | 15 | CASSPTRAISYEQYF | TGTGCCAGCAGCCCCACTAGGGCGATCTCCTACGAGCAGTACTTC
TRBJ2-3 | TRBD2 | . | TRBV12-3/TRBV12-4 | 15 | CASSLRAGGLDTQYF | TGTGCCAGCAGTTTAAGGGCGGGAGGGTTAGATACGCAGTATTTT
TRBJ2-1 | TRBD2 | few | TRBV5-6 | 17 | CASSPGLAVWSYNEQFF | TGTGCCAGCAGCCCGGGACTAGCGGTCTGGTCCTACAATGAGCAGTTCTTC
TRBJ2-7 | . | . | TRBV6-1 | 12 | CASAAFHYEQYF | TGTGCCAGCGCAGCGTTTCACTACGAGCAGTACTTC
TRBJ2-3 | . | many | TRBV11-3 | 14 | CASSIGGNTDTQYF | TGTGCCAGCAGCATAGGGGGGAACACAGATACGCAGTATTTT
TRBJ1-1 | TRBD1 | . | TRBV19 | 13 | CGTSAGGNTEAFF | TGTGGGACTTCGGCAGGGGGGAACACTGAAGCTTTCTTT
TRBJ1-1 | . | . | TRBV6-5 | 16 | CASSYSPIGANTEAFF | TGTGCCAGCAGTTACTCTCCTATAGGAGCGAACACTGAAGCTTTCTTT
TRBJ2-7 | . | many | TRBV2 | 15 | CASSESGRGDYEQYF | TGTGCCAGCAGTGAAAGCGGCAGGGGAGACTACGAGCAGTACTTC
TRBJ2-1 | TRBD2 | . | TRBV19 | 15 | CASNPLAGELNEQFF | TGTGCCAGTAACCCACTAGCGGGAGAACTGAATGAGCAGTTCTTC
TRBJ2-7 | TRBD2 | many | TRBV24-1 | 15 | CATSGEERGSYEQYF | TGTGCCACCAGTGGGGAGGAGCGGGGCTCCTACGAGCAGTACTTC
TRBJ2-2 | . | many | TRBV12-3/TRBV12-4 | 17 | CASSLASGEWRTGELFF | TGTGCCAGCAGTTTAGCTAGCGGCGAGTGGAGAACCGGGGAGCTGTTTTTT
TRBJ2-1 | TRBD2 | few | TRBV10-3 | 14 | CAISDTSGSFSEFF | TGTGCCATCAGTGATACTAGCGGGAGCTTTTCGGAGTTCTTC
TRBJ2-1 | TRBD2 | . | TRBV20-1 | 16 | CSAENLVGVAGYEQFF | TGCAGTGCTGAAAATTTGGTGGGAGTAGCGGGATATGAGCAGTTCTTC
TRBJ2-3 | . | many | TRBV4-1 | 14 | CASSLPGGTDTQYF | TGCGCCAGCAGCTTACCAGGGGGCACAGATACGCAGTATTTT